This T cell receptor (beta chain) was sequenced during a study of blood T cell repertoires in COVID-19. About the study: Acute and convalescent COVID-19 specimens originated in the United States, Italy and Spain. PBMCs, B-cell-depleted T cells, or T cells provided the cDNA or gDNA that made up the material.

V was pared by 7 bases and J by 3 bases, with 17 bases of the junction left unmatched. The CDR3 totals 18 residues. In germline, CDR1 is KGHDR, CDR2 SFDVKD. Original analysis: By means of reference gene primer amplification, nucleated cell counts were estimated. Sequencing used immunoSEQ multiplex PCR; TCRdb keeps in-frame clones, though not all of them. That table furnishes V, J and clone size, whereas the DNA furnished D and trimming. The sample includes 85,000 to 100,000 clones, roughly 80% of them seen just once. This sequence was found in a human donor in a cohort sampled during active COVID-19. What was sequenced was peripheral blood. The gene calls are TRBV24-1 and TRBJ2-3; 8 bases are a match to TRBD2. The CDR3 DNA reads TGTGCCACCAGCCAGCCCCCCGGGAGGGAAAAACTGACAGATACGCAGTATTTT. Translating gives CATSQPPGREKLTDTQYF.